This T cell receptor beta chain stems from a study of beta chain features in type 1 diabetes. With regard to this clone: Its antigen remains unidentified. The sample has other DNA sequences that encode this CDR3 too.

The study reverse transcribed the entire isolated RNA, so it sequenced expressed TCRB transcripts. Profiling relied on immunoSEQ multiplex PCR, and the TCRdb table lists in-frame clones only, not all of them. The repertoire consists of around 360,000 clones, with about 12% occurring once and the leading ten covering about 0.01%. The study's findings and limits: There was a moderate but significant shortening of TCRB CDR3s in all four CD4+ subsets of Type 1 diabetes patients.

CD4+ naive, central memory, regulatory and stem cell-like memory cells were sorted via CD45RO/CCR7/CD25/CD127/CD95/CD27. V dropped 3 bases and J dropped 3 bases, with 5 bases sitting between them. The CDR3 sequence is 12 residues long. Germline-derived CDR1 and CDR2 are KGHSH and LQKENI. The origin of this receptor is a woman under 30 with type 1 diabetes. Material for sequencing was naive CD4+ T cells from blood. The rearrangement uses TRBV18 and TRBJ1-1; D unclear. The CDR3 nucleotides are TGTGCCAGCTCACCGAGAGACACTGAAGCTTTCTTT. Its translation: CASSPRDTEAFF.